The 20 T cell receptor beta chains below all came from one sample that was sequenced in a study of blood T cell repertoires in COVID-19. The repertoire was sequenced with immunoSEQ multiplex PCR; TCRdb's copy has only in-frame clones and lacks some. The data contain roughly 150,000 clones, roughly 85% of them singletons. Sequencing was carried out using PBMCs or T cells enriched from blood (not recorded which). These receptors all come from a woman aged 70-85 years in a cohort exposed to, infected with or recovered from COVID-19 (not recorded which).

J is TRBJ2-7 and V is TRBV18; 9 bases map to TRBD2. The CDR3 has 15 residues. Unmatched junction bases numbered 3, after V lost 0 bases and J lost 3 bases. The germline gives CDR1 KGHSH, CDR2 LQKENI. CDR3 DNA sequence: TGTGCCAGCTCACCACCGGGACTAGCTATCTACGAGCAGTACTTC. As protein: CASSPPGLAIYEQYF.

V gene TRBV7-6 combines with J gene TRBJ2-5; the match to TRBD2 covers 8 bases. Germline CDR1 SGHVS, CDR2 FNYEAQ. V lost 5 bases and J lost 1; bases outside the gene matches: 6. There are 15 residues in the CDR3. CDR3 DNA: TGTGCCAGCAGCCTGTCAACTAGCGGCCAAGAGACCCAGTACTTC. This gives the protein CASSLSTSGQETQYF.

This clone has more than one count but fewer than ten. The V call is TRBV2, the J call TRBJ1-3; the D is unclear. V lost 6 bases and J 8 bases, leaving 17 bases between the germline ends. This CDR3 contains 14 residues. Germline lookup yields CDR1 SNHLY and CDR2 FYNNEI. CDR3 DNA: TGTGCCAGCAGGAGGCGGTCTCCCGTGGACACCATATATTTT. Amino acids: CASRRRSPVDTIYF.

The chain uses TRBV28 and TRBJ1-2, with unresolved D. The CDR3 is 11 amino acids. From germline, CDR1 is MDHEN and CDR2 SYDVKM. The ends were cut back, 6 bases at V and 6 bases at J, with 8 bases in the middle. The CDR3 sequence: CASRQIHGYTF. The CDR3 bases are TGTGCCAGCAGGCAGATCCATGGCTACACCTTC.

J is TRBJ1-5 and V is TRBV28, with D possibly being TRBD1 (5 bases). Germline V CDR1 and CDR2: MDHEN, SYDVKM. CDR3 length equals 15 residues. V gave up 3 bases and J gave up 6 bases, with 15 bases separating them. The CDR3 region is CASSLWASGGQPQHF. CDR3 nucleotide sequence: TGTGCCAGCAGTTTGTGGGCTTCGGGGGGTCAGCCCCAGCATTTT.

The chain links TRBV28 to TRBJ1-2; D remains ambiguous. The ends were cut back, 1 base at V and 3 bases at J, with 3 bases in the middle. The CDR3 spans 12 residues. In germline, CDR1 is MDHEN, CDR2 SYDVKM. In DNA form, the CDR3 reads TGTGCCAGCAGTTTATCCTACTATGGCTACACCTTC. This codes for CASSLSYYGYTF.

The V call is TRBV6-5, the J call TRBJ2-2; D is undetermined. Trimming stripped 0 bases from V and 0 bases from J, with 8 bases between. Per germline, CDR1 MNHEY and CDR2 SVGAGI. The CDR3 has 16 amino acids. The CDR3 spells CASSYSNSPNTGELFF. The CDR3 bases are TGTGCCAGCAGTTACTCGAACAGCCCGAACACCGGGGAGCTGTTTTTT.

This chain links TRBV7-8 with TRBJ1-5, with 7 nucleotides matching TRBD1. V dropped 2 bases and J dropped 0; count of bases not matched to a gene: 10. The CDR3 has 18 amino acids. The germline gives CDR1 SGHVS, CDR2 FQNEAQ. The chain's CDR3 is CASSLIQGTQYSNQPQHF. The CDR3 nucleotides read TGTGCCAGCAGCTTAATACAGGGGACACAATATAGCAATCAGCCCCAGCATTTT.

This clone appeared once. The V gene is TRBV30, the J gene TRBJ1-6, with TRBD1 identical over 8 bases. CDR3 length equals 13 residues. V was pared by 5 bases and J by 9 bases, with 6 bases of the junction left unmatched. CDR1 is GTSNPN, CDR2 SVGIG, per germline (reference sequence). CDR3 in amino acids: CAWQWTGSSPLHF. In nucleotides, the CDR3 is TGTGCCTGGCAATGGACAGGGAGTTCACCCCTCCACTTT. The full variable domain, its missing parts supplied by reference TRBV30 and TRBJ1-6, is SQTIHQWPATLVQPVGSPLSLECTVEGTSNPNLYWYRQAAGRGLQLLFYSVGIGQISSEVPQNLSASRPQDRQFILSSKKLLLSDSGFYLCAWQWTGSSPLHFGNGTRLTVT.

This clone was counted between two and nine times. V usage is TRBV5-1 and J usage is TRBJ2-2; D call uncertain. CDR1 and CDR2 (germline): SGHRS, YFSETQ. The CDR3 is 16 amino acids. The V gene lost 0 bases and the J gene lost 1 base, with 10 bases spanning the gap. This chain's CDR3 is CASSLGSTLNTGELFF. CDR3 DNA sequence: TGCGCCAGCAGCTTGGGGTCAACATTGAACACCGGGGAGCTGTTTTTT. The full variable domain, rest sourced from reference TRBV5-1 and TRBJ2-2, is KAGVTQTPRYLIKTRGQQVTLSCSPISGHRSVSWYQQTPGQGLQFLFEYFSETQRNKGNFPGRFSGRQFSNSRSEMNVSTLELGDSALYLCASSLGSTLNTGELFFGEGSRLTVL.

The rearrangement links TRBV7-3 to TRBJ2-2, with D perhaps matching TRBD1 (6 bases). Germline V gives CDR1 SGHTA, CDR2 FQGTGA. The ends were cut back, 10 bases at V and 2 bases at J, with 11 bases in the middle. The CDR3 spans 13 residues. CDR3 sequence (DNA): TGTGCCATCGAGGACAGTAACACCGGGGAGCTGTTTTTT. This translates into CAIEDSNTGELFF.

The chain joins TRBV21-1 to TRBJ2-7; the table's D call of TRBD1 was not tested on the DNA. TRBV21-1 counts as a pseudogene. This CDR3 comprises 17 residues. The CDR3 DNA is TGTGCCAGCAGCAAAGATTCCCTTCGTCCAGGCACCTACGAGCAGTACTTC. Protein product: CASSKDSLRPGTYEQYF.

V usage is TRBV4-1 and J usage is TRBJ2-2, with 9 bases matching TRBD1. CDR1 MGHRA and CDR2 YSYEKL come from the germline V gene. The CDR3 spans 15 residues. Trimming took 3 bases from V and 3 from J; bases not matched to a gene: 2. CDR3 sequence: CASSQGTGYTGELFF. CDR3 DNA: TGCGCCAGCAGCCAGGGGACAGGGTACACCGGGGAGCTGTTTTTT.

The chain is built from TRBV11-3 and TRBJ2-1; 10 nucleotides match TRBD2. The CDR3 has 17 residues. V was clipped by 5 bases and J by 8 bases; unmatched bases: 15. Germline V gives CDR1 SGHNT, CDR2 YENEEA. The CDR3 loop reads CASSDTRASGSSDEQFF. In DNA, the CDR3 is TGTGCCAGCAGCGATACCAGGGCTAGCGGGAGTAGCGATGAGCAGTTCTTC.

The chain carries TRBV4-3 and TRBJ1-6; 7 nucleotides match TRBD1. Germline CDR1 LGHNA, CDR2 YSLEER. V was pared by 0 bases and J by 9 bases, with 8 bases of the junction left unmatched. The CDR3 is 16 residues long. CDR3 region: CASSQDSTGLGSPLHF. CDR3 sequence (DNA): TGCGCCAGCAGCCAAGATTCGACAGGGTTGGGTTCACCCCTCCACTTT.

This clone has just a few counts. The chain recombines TRBV28 with TRBJ2-1, with 8 bases lining up with TRBD2. The junction had 5 bases not matched to a gene; V was cut back by 9 bases and J by 4 bases. Germline lookup yields CDR1 MDHEN and CDR2 SYDVKM. The CDR3 runs 13 residues. CDR3 region: CASFVAGYNEQFF. CDR3 sequence (DNA): TGTGCCAGTTTCGTAGCGGGGTACAATGAGCAGTTCTTC.

The CDR3 loop reads CASSSRQAKAKNIQYF. Here the CDR3 DNA reads TGTGCCAGCAGCTCGCGACAGGCTAAAGCCAAAAACATTCAGTACTTC. The chain carries TRBV3-1 (or the pseudogene TRBV3-2) and TRBJ2-4, with a weak D call TRBD1 (6 bases). The CDR3 has 16 residues. Germline assignment: CDR1 LGHDT and CDR2 YNNKEL (reference sequence). Trimming shortened V by 5 bases and J by 0 bases, and 14 bases separated the two germline ends.

As regards this clone: This specimen includes other DNA sequences encoding the same CDR3. The chain recombines TRBV18 with TRBJ2-1; TRBD2 agrees at 15 bases. Trimming removed 3 bases from V and 7 bases from J; junction bases left unmatched: 1. Germline assignment: CDR1 KGHSH and CDR2 LQKENI. The CDR3 runs to 15 residues. The CDR3, as DNA: TGTGCCAGCTCACCGGGGACTAGCGGGAGGAATGAGCAGTTCTTC. It yields the protein CASSPGTSGRNEQFF. The complete variable domain, with remaining parts taken from reference TRBV18 and TRBJ2-1, reads NAGVMQNPRHLVRRRGQEARLRCSPMKGHSHVYWYRQLPEEGLKFMVYLQKENIIDESGMPKERFSAEFPKEGPSILRIQQVVRGDSAAYFCASSPGTSGRNEQFFGPGTRLTVL.

V and J are TRBV28 and TRBJ2-2, with 8 bases identical to TRBD2. With 6 bases clipped from V and 4 bases from J, the junction kept 7 bases outside the gene matches. The CDR3 totals 15 residues. The germline V gene has CDR1 MDHEN and CDR2 SYDVKM. The CDR3 nucleotides are TGTGCCAGCAGGCCAACTAGCGGCGGCACCGGGGAGCTGTTTTTT. It translates to CASRPTSGGTGELFF.

This chain uses TRBV11-2 with TRBJ1-1, with D tentatively TRBD1 (5 bases). The CDR3 is made up of 13 amino acids. Trimming pared 5 bases from V and 5 bases from J, leaving 12 bases between. Germline loops: CDR1 SGHAT, CDR2 FQNNGV. Here the CDR3 reads CASSPSQGTEAFF. The CDR3 DNA sequence: TGTGCCAGCAGCCCAAGCCAGGGAACTGAAGCTTTCTTT.